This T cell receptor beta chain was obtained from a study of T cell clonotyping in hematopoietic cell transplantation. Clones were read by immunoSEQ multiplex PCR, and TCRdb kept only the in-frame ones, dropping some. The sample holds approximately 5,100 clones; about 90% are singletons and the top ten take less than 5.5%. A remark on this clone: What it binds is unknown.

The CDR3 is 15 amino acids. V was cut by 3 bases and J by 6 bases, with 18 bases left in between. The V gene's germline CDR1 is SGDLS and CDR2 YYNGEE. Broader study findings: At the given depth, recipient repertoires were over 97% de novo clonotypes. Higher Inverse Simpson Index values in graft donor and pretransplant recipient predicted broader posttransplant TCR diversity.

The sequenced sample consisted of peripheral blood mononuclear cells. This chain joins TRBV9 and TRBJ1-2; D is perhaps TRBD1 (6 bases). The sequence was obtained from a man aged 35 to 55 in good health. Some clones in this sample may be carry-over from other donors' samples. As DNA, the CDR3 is TGTGCCAGCAGCGAGACGTCAGGGGTAAGGGATGGCTACACCTTC. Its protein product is CASSETSGVRDGYTF.